Detailed here is one T cell receptor (beta chain). Its antigen target is currently unknown. Base qualities are not provided; no much larger clone lies one nucleotide away. This sample stems from a study of CD8+ T cells in alopecia areata (dated by TCRdb to the late 2010s). About the study as a whole: High-throughput TCRbeta sequencing was used to examine T cell clonal expansion in alopecia areata in both the C3H/HeJ mouse model and human patients. On the human side, TCRbeta sequencing was run on scalp tissue and on sorted CD4+ and CD8+ peripheral blood T cells from healthy controls and from alopecia areata patients with either patchy or totalis/universalis disease. Amplification of TCRbeta CDR3 regions was done by immunoSEQ multiplex PCR using 35 Vbeta forward primers and 13 Jbeta reverse primers. RNA was extracted with the PAXgene miRNA kit for fixed scalp, the miRNeasy kit for PBMCs, and the RNeasy kit for mouse skin. Clonality in the scalp was compared among normal scalp (n=4), patchy alopecia areata scalp (n=8), and alopecia totalis/universalis scalp (n=8). What the authors observed across the whole study: Compared with normal scalp, lesional scalp had higher clonality and more expanded CD8+ clones, particularly in alopecia totalis/universalis, a pattern that suggests antigenic drive. Shared TCR sequences between patients were less evident than in mice, which may be partly attributable to HLA diversity in the patient population. Scalp TCR repertoire analysis is complicated because resident alphabeta T cells in normal human skin are also sequenced, whereas mouse skin is dominated by gammadelta T cells.

Lesional scalp punch biopsies and peripheral blood were obtained from alopecia areata patients. PBMCs were separated by density centrifugation and stained for CD3, CD4 and CD8, after which CD4+ and CD8+ T cells were sorted on a FACSAria. The untreated alopecia areata patients were recruited through a multicenter biomarker study. Blood CD8+ T cells from roughly 5 biomarker-study patients were further sorted into NKG2D-low and NKG2D-high fractions. Library construction relied on the immunoSEQ multiplex PCR assay. To provide template for TCR sequencing, every sample had RNA extracted and reverse transcribed into cDNA. SuperScript III was used for first-strand cDNA synthesis, primed with a 2:1 mix of oligo-dT and random hexamers. A synthetic immune receptor repertoire was used to measure amplification bias, and any remaining bias was corrected computationally. The study's own analysis went as follows. Raw reads were preprocessed for error removal, and CDR3 was defined according to IMGT conventions as running from the conserved cysteine to phenylalanine. Clonality was computed as 1 minus the Shannon entropy, with the entropy normalized by log2 of the number of productive unique TCRs. CD4 or CD8 identity of scalp clones was inferred by cross-referencing scalp TCRbeta sequences with sorted blood CD4 and CD8 repertoires. In TCRdb, the immuneACCESS table is reduced to in-frame sequences with V and J assigned. These tables do not hold every clone; where another copy was compared, an unresolved V gene accounts for under half, and the others remain unexplained. The V and J calls and clone size come from that table; D and trimming were worked out from the DNA. The sample has approximately 58,000 clones on record, 40% to 50% of them singletons. The ten largest clones represent about 51% of the sample.

Including cysteine and phenylalanine, the CDR3 has 15 amino acids. Only the CDR3 part of the read is kept: 45 bases, read in frame from the first base. V is reduced by 2 bases and J by 7 bases, leaving a spacing of 17 bases between them. The germline V gene (reference sequence) gives CDR1 as MNHNY and CDR2 as SVGAGI. The sequence came from a human donor with alopecia areata. This chain is built from TRBV6-6 and TRBJ1-2, with the identity of the D gene unclear. Sequencing used NKG2D-low CD8+ T cells sorted from blood. This sample's cell subset or site label indicates: sorted CD8+ NKG2D-low blood T cells. The DNA sequence is as follows: TGTGCCAGCAGTTACGACCCAAGAGGCAGGACTGGCTACACCTTC. This is translated as CASSYDPRGRTGYTF.